This T cell receptor beta chain was captured in a study of T cells after yellow fever vaccination. Study conclusions and caveats: Re-detected after boosting: most primary clones, about 96% of CD4 and less than 90% of CD8.

Notes on this clonotype: Antigen: not known.

A single record per CDR3 protein comes from TCRdb applying MiXCR to the 5' RACE reads. Among 200,000 to 250,000 distinct CDR3 sequences, around 7% were seen once, and the ten largest hold about 0.9%. With 6 bases clipped from V and 2 bases from J, the junction kept 19 bases outside the gene matches. The CDR3 spans 21 residues. Germline loops: CDR1 LNHDA, CDR2 SQIVND (reference sequence). Specimen: CD4+ T cells sorted from PBMCs, collected 15 days after the yellow fever booster vaccination. This TCR was sampled from a man aged 25-40 years who received the YFV17D yellow fever vaccine. The chain couples TRBV19 to TRBJ2-4, with 13 bases lining up with TRBD2. The CDR3 region has the DNA TGTGCCAGTAGCCCCCGGACTAGCGGGAGACTAGGAGGCGGATCCAAAAACATTCAGTACTTC. Its translation is CASSPRTSGRLGGGSKNIQYF.